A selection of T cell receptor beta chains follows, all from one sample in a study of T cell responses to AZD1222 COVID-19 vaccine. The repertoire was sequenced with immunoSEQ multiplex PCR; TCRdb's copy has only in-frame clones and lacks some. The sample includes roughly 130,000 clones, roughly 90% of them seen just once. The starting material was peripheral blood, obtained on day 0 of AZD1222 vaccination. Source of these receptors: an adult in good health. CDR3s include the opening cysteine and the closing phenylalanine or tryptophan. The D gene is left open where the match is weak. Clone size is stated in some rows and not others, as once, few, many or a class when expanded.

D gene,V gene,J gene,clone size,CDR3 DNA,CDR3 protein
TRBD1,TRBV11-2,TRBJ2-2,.,TGTGCCAGCAGTCACGGGACAGGGAACACCGGGGAGCTGTTTTTT,CASSHGTGNTGELFF
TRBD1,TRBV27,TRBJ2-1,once,TGTGCCAGCGGGTTGAGGGGGCGGGATGAGCAGTTCTTC,CASGLRGRDEQFF
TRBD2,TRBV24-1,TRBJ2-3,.,TGTGCCACCAGTGATTTGCAGGGGCTAGCGGGGGGGCCGGATACGCAGTATTTT,CATSDLQGLAGGPDTQYF
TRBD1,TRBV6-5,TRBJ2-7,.,TGTGCCAGTACGGTCGACCCGGGACAGGGCTACGAGCAGTACTTC,CASTVDPGQGYEQYF
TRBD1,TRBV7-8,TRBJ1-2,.,TGTGCCAGCAGCTCCTCGGACAGGATCTATGGCTACACCTTC,CASSSSDRIYGYTF
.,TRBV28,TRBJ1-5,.,TGTGCCAGCACCCGTGGGGACGGTGACCGTCCCCAGCATTTT,CASTRGDGDRPQHF
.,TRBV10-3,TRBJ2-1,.,TGTGCCACGAATGGGGCAGGGCACAATGAGCAGTTCTTC,CATNGAGHNEQFF
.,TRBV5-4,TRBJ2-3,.,TGTGCCAGCAGCTTGGGAATAGATAAGACCGCAGATACGCAGTATTTT,CASSLGIDKTADTQYF
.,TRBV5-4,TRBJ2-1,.,TGTGCCAGCAGCGCCAAAGGCGACGGAAACAATGAGCAGTTCTTC,CASSAKGDGNNEQFF
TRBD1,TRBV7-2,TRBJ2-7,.,TGTGCCAGCAGCCCGGGGACAGGGCCCTACGAGCAGTACTTC,CASSPGTGPYEQYF
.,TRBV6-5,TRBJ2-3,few,TGTGCCAGCAGTTACTCGGGCAGGGACACAGATACGCAGTATTTT,CASSYSGRDTDTQYF
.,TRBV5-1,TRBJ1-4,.,TGCGCCAGCAGATCAGTAGGAGCAACTAATGAAAAACTGTTTTTT,CASRSVGATNEKLFF
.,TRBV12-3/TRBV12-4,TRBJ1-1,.,TGTGCCAGCAAATTTCCTGGAGCTGAAGCTTTCTTT,CASKFPGAEAFF
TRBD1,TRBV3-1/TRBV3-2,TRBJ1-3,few,TGTGCCAGCAGCCAAGATCCCAGACAGGGAGGAAACACCATATATTTT,CASSQDPRQGGNTIYF
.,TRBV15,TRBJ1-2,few,TGTGCCACCAGGAACGGTCAGGGTCCCTATGGCTACACCTTC,CATRNGQGPYGYTF
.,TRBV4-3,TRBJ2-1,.,TGCGCCAGCAGCCACATACAAGGAAACAATGAGCAGTTCTTC,CASSHIQGNNEQFF